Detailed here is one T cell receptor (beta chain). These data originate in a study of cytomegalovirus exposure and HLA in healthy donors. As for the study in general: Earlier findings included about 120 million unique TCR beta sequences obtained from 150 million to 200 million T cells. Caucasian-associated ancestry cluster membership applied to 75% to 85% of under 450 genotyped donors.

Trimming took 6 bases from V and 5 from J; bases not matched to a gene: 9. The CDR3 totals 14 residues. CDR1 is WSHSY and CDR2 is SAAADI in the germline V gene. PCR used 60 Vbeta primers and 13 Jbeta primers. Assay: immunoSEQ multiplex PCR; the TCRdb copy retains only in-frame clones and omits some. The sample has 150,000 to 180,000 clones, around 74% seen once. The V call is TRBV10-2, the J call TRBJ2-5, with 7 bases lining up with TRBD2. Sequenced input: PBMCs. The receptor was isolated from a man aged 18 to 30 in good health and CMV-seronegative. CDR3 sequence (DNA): TGCGCCAGCAGGGGGGAGGGGCGGGCGGAGACCCAGTACTTC. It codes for CASRGEGRAETQYF.